Presented here are 23 T cell receptor beta chains from one specimen sequenced in a study of vaccination and CD4 T cells after COVID-19. Cultured CD4+ T cell DNA was sequenced using the Oncomine TCR Beta short-read assay. TCRdb recomputed calls from the PCR reads with MiXCR, one row per CDR3 protein. The sample has about 14,000 distinct CDR3 sequences; 50% to 75% are singletons. This sample's treatment: roughly 10-day PBMC culture with coronavirus spike peptide pools or control peptides (ViraFEST assay). These receptors are not linked to any known antigen. Sequences were obtained from CD4+ T cells from blood, cultured in vitro. The receptors here all came from a human donor who had recovered from COVID-19.

This clonotype showed up just a few times. The genes are TRBV15 and TRBJ1-3; 7 positions agree with TRBD1. The CDR3 has 16 residues. Trimming cost V 0 bases and J 0 bases; bases outside gene matches: 2. The germline CDR1 and CDR2 sequences are LNHNV and YYDKDF (reference sequence). The CDR3 sequence is CATSRDGTVSGNTIYF. CDR3 nucleotide sequence: TGTGCCACCAGCAGAGATGGGACAGTCTCTGGAAACACCATATATTTT.

This clonotype was detected only a few times. This chain links TRBV20-1 with TRBJ1-3; D is undetermined. Per germline, CDR1 DFQATT and CDR2 SNEGSKA (reference sequence). Trimming stripped 3 bases from V and 0 bases from J, with 24 bases between. The CDR3 consists of 19 residues. The CDR3 protein is CSARAPGRSRPYSGNTIYF. The DNA for the CDR3 is TGCAGTGCTAGGGCTCCCGGGAGATCGAGACCCTACTCTGGAAACACCATATATTTT.

This chain connects TRBV20-1 to TRBJ2-7; TRBD2 agrees at 13 bases. This CDR3 is built from 12 residues. V lost 3 bases, J lost 7 bases, and 0 bases stayed unmatched. CDR1 is DFQATT, CDR2 SNEGSKA, per germline (reference sequence). CDR3 region: CSARGLAGEQYF. The CDR3 DNA reads as TGCAGTGCTAGGGGACTAGCGGGAGAGCAGTACTTC.

Details on this clonotype: An end of the junction differs from the germline gene, which may be a read error. CDR3 DNA sequence: TGTGCCAGCAGTGACTCAGGGAGCCGGAGGAGTGGCTACACCTTC. Translated, it gives CASSDSGSRRSGYTF. The rearrangement joins TRBV6-2 or TRBV6-3 to TRBJ1-2, with D perhaps TRBD1 (5 bases). The CDR3 is 15 residues long. CDR1 and CDR2 from the germline V gene are MNHEY and SVGEGT.

The V gene is TRBV15, the J gene TRBJ2-5; D is unresolved. Germline assignment: CDR1 LNHNV and CDR2 YYDKDF (reference sequence). The CDR3 covers 15 residues. V was cut by 0 bases and J by 3 bases, with 11 bases left in between. This CDR3 reads CATSREDPGKETQYF. The CDR3 coding sequence is TGTGCCACCAGCAGAGAGGACCCCGGTAAAGAGACCCAGTACTTC.

The V gene is TRBV19, the J gene TRBJ2-7, with 9 bases lining up with TRBD1. The V and J ends lost 4 bases and 0 bases, in that order; junction bases with no gene match: 13. The CDR3 runs 18 residues. Germline V gene data show CDR1 as LNHDA and CDR2 as SQIVND (reference sequence). The CDR3 bases are TGTGCCAGTAGTACCCGCGGGACAGGGCTTACTACCTCCTACGAGCAGTACTTC. Translating it yields CASSTRGTGLTTSYEQYF.

The chain recombines TRBV7-8 with TRBJ2-3, with 10 bases fitting TRBD1. Germline CDR1 and CDR2: SGHVS and FQNEAQ. The CDR3 loop spans 16 amino acids. The V gene end was trimmed by 2 bases and the J gene end by 4 bases; junction bases not matched to a gene: 6. The CDR3 nucleotides read TGTGCCAGCAGCTTAAGGGACAGGGGTGGATCAGATACGCAGTATTTT. Its translation is CASSLRDRGGSDTQYF.

The chain carries TRBV7-2 and TRBJ2-5, with 7 bases identical to TRBD2. The germline V gene has CDR1 SGHTA and CDR2 FQGNSA. The CDR3 totals 15 residues. Trimming at V came to 5 bases and at J to 3 bases, leaving 9 bases not matched to a gene. The CDR3 bases are TGTGCCAGCAGCCGCCGTGGCGCGGGAGAAGAGACCCAGTACTTC. Its translation is CASSRRGAGEETQYF.

This clonotype has only a few counts. The chain uses TRBV6-1 and TRBJ2-5; D uncertain. V shed 4 bases and J shed 0 bases, with 9 bases lying between them. Per the germline V gene, CDR1 is MNHNS and CDR2 is SASEGT. This CDR3 has 14 amino acids. The CDR3 sequence is CASSGGRYQETQYF. The CDR3 nucleotides read TGTGCCAGCAGTGGCGGTCGGTACCAAGAGACCCAGTACTTC.

V is TRBV6-1 and J is TRBJ2-1; D gene unclear. Trimming stripped 7 bases from V and 3 bases from J, with 10 bases between. The CDR3 is 13 amino acids. Germline assignment: CDR1 MNHNS and CDR2 SASEGT. CDR3 amino acids: CASKIESYNEQFF. CDR3 nucleotides: TGTGCCAGCAAAATCGAAAGCTACAATGAGCAGTTCTTC.

The chain recombines TRBV30 with TRBJ1-1; D not certain. The germline gives CDR1 GTSNPN, CDR2 SVGIG (reference sequence). V lost 5 bases, J lost 3 bases, and 13 bases lay in between. This CDR3 is 13 amino acids long. As DNA, the CDR3 is TGTGCCTGGGCCTTAGGGAGGGACACTGAAGCTTTCTTT. Translating gives CAWALGRDTEAFF.

The CDR3 DNA reads as TGTGCCAGCAGTGAAGCGTACAGGGGGCAGTACTTC. The encoded protein is CASSEAYRGQYF. This chain links TRBV6-1 with TRBJ2-7, with 7 bases aligning to TRBD1. This CDR3 is built from 12 residues. The V gene's germline CDR1 is MNHNS and CDR2 SASEGT. V lost 0 bases, J lost 9 bases, and 2 bases stayed unmatched.

The V gene is TRBV27, the J gene TRBJ2-5, with D possibly being TRBD1 (6 bases). The germline CDR1 and CDR2 sequences are MNHEY and SMNVEV (reference sequence). The CDR3 runs 16 residues. Trimming left V 4 bases short and J 1 base short, with 16 bases between. CDR3 DNA sequence: TGTGCCAGCAGTTCCTACCTAGGACAGTTCCAAGAGACCCAGTACTTC. Protein sequence: CASSSYLGQFQETQYF.

CDR3 sequence reads: CASSLTSISYGYTF. In nucleotides, the CDR3 is TGTGCCAGCAGCTTAACAAGCATAAGCTATGGCTACACCTTC. The genes are TRBV7-9 and TRBJ1-2; D ambiguous. CDR1 is SEHNR, CDR2 FQNEAQ, per germline (reference sequence). Trimming pared 2 bases from V and 4 bases from J, leaving 11 bases between. The CDR3 loop spans 14 amino acids.

This chain uses TRBV6-1 with TRBJ1-1; a weak D match, TRBD1 (6 bases). V was clipped by 8 bases and J by 1 base, with 14 bases between them. Germline-derived CDR1 and CDR2 are MNHNS and SASEGT. The CDR3 is made up of 14 amino acids. CDR3 protein: CASRGGGSNTEAFF. As DNA, the CDR3 is TGTGCCAGCCGAGGGGGGGGCTCGAACACTGAAGCTTTCTTT.

This clonotype appeared a few times. The V gene is TRBV20-1, the J gene TRBJ1-5; a possible D gene is TRBD1 (6 bases). The CDR3 covers 14 residues. Trimming took off 5 bases at V and 0 bases at J, with 11 bases between the two ends. Per the germline V gene, CDR1 is DFQATT and CDR2 is SNEGSKA (reference sequence). The CDR3 loop reads CSAWDTYSNQPQHF. The DNA of the CDR3 is TGCAGTGCTTGGGACACATATAGCAATCAGCCCCAGCATTTT.

The chain couples TRBV7-3 to TRBJ2-1; 9 bases match TRBD2. Germline V CDR1 and CDR2: SGHTA, FQGTGA. The CDR3 has 16 residues. Trimming cost V 5 bases and J 6 bases; bases outside gene matches: 11. CDR3 in DNA: TGTGCCAGCAGCCCCAATGGGGCGGGAGGGTTCAATGAGCAGTTCTTC. It codes for CASSPNGAGGFNEQFF.

This CDR3 reads CASSAPGETQYF. The CDR3 DNA is TGTGCCAGCAGCGCCCCCGGAGAGACCCAGTACTTC. The chain recombines TRBV7-3 with TRBJ2-5, with unresolved D. Deletions cut 5 bases from V and 4 bases from J, with 8 bases between. CDR1 and CDR2 (germline): SGHTA, FQGTGA. The CDR3 consists of 12 residues.

The rearrangement links TRBV7-3 to TRBJ2-3; 8 nucleotides align to TRBD1. The length of the CDR3 is 14 residues. Trimming cost V 3 bases and J 3 bases; bases outside gene matches: 2. CDR1 SGHTA and CDR2 FQGTGA come from the germline V gene. The CDR3 coding sequence is TGTGCCAGCAGCTTTGGACAGGGTACAGATACGCAGTATTTT. Its translation is CASSFGQGTDTQYF.

The chain combines TRBV7-9 with TRBJ1-5; no reliable D call. The CDR3 loop spans 15 amino acids. Trimming removed 0 bases from V and 5 bases from J, with 11 bases in between. CDR1 is SEHNR and CDR2 is FQNEAQ in the germline V gene (reference sequence). CDR3 bases: TGTGCCAGCAGCTTAGCGGGGAGAAGTGATCAGCCCCAGCATTTT. Translated, it gives CASSLAGRSDQPQHF.

V gene TRBV15 combines with J gene TRBJ2-2; the D gene is possibly TRBD2 (5 bases). Germline lookup yields CDR1 LNHNV and CDR2 YYDKDF (reference sequence). This CDR3 spans 15 amino acids. With 0 bases removed from V and 2 bases from J, the gap between germline ends came to 7 bases. The CDR3 protein is CATSRDSGNTGELFF. In DNA form, the CDR3 reads TGTGCCACCAGCAGAGACAGCGGTAACACCGGGGAGCTGTTTTTT.

The chain combines TRBV11-2 with TRBJ2-2, with D hard to call. Trimming left V 4 bases short and J 6 bases short, with 9 bases between. Looked up from germline, CDR1 is SGHAT and CDR2 is FQNNGV. The CDR3 totals 13 residues. CDR3 protein: CASSSILAGELFF. The CDR3 nucleotides are TGTGCCAGCAGCTCCATCTTGGCCGGGGAGCTGTTTTTT.

The gene calls are TRBV7-2 and TRBJ2-7; 7 bases agree with TRBD1. The CDR3 runs to 16 residues. Germline loops: CDR1 SGHTA, CDR2 FQGNSA. J was trimmed by 5 bases and V by 0 bases; bases with no gene match: 10. Here the CDR3 reads CASSLASVRGNNEQYF. In DNA, the CDR3 is TGTGCCAGCAGCTTAGCTTCGGTCAGGGGGAACAACGAGCAGTACTTC.